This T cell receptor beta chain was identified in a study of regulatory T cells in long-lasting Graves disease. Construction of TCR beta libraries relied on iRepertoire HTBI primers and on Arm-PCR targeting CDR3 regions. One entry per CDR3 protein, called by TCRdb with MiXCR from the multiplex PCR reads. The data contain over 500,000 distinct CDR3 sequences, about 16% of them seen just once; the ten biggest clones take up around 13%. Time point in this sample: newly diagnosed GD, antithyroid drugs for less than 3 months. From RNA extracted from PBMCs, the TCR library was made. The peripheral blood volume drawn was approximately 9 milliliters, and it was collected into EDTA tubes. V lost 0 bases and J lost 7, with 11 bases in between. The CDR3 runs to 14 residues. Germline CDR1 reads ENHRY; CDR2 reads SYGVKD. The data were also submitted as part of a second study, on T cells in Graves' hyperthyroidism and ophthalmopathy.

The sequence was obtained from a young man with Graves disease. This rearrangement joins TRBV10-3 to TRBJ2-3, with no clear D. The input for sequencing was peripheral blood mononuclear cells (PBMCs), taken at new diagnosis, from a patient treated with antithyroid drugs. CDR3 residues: CAISESDLQNTQYF. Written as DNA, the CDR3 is TGTGCCATCAGTGAGTCGGACCTTCAAAATACGCAGTATTTT.